This T cell receptor (beta chain) is drawn from a study of metastatic and nonmetastatic thyroid tumors. Study results and limitations: Versus benign nodules, malignant thyroid tumors reportedly had significantly higher TCR beta diversity, in blood and tumor.

In the source study's methods: Across clinicopathological groups, CDR3 differences served as the basis for building a distant-metastasis classifier for papillary thyroid cancer. TCRdb called clones again from the PCR reads with MiXCR. Here the V and J calls rest on TCRdb's processing, not on the authors' analysis. The sample records some 28,000 clones, around 3.9% being singletons. All patients were untreated before thyroid surgery. Comments on this clone: As yet, its antigen is unknown. At one of its ends the junction is not consistent with the germline gene, which may arise from a read error.

CDR3 length equals 20 residues. CDR1 and CDR2 from the germline V gene are SGHTA and FQGNSA. This TCR was sampled from a male donor with papillary thyroid cancer or a benign thyroid nodule (not recorded which). Some clones in this sample may be carry-over from other donors' samples. The sample comprised blood. The J gene is TRBJ2-1, the V gene TRBV7-2; 8 bases are a match to TRBD2. The CDR3 is CSSNLAFIAGGRSSYNEQFF. CDR3 coding DNA: TGTTCCAGCAACTTGGCATTTATCGCGGGAGGCCGCAGCTCCTACAATGAGCAGTTCTTC.